What follows are 7 T cell receptor beta chains derived from one specimen sequenced in a study of yellow fever vaccine responses in identical twins. TCRdb processed the RT-PCR reads anew with MiXCR; each CDR3 protein has one entry. The sample carries roughly 5,400 distinct CDR3 sequences, just over 85% recorded once. This material consisted of T cells from blood (PBMCs), unsorted or a sorted subset (not recorded which), taken before or after yellow fever vaccination (not recorded which). The origin of the receptors is a woman between 18 and 29 years old who received the yellow fever vaccine.

V and J are TRBV20-1 and TRBJ1-2; D is perhaps TRBD1 (5 bases). This CDR3 spans 13 amino acids. Trimming left V 6 bases short and J 0 bases short, with 11 bases between. Germline values: CDR1 DFQATT, CDR2 SNEGSKA (reference sequence). The CDR3, as DNA: TGCAGTGCAGGGACGGAGACTAACTATGGCTACACCTTC. It encodes CSAGTETNYGYTF.

J is TRBJ2-7 and V is TRBV4-3, with D tentatively TRBD2 (5 bases). Per the germline V gene, CDR1 is LGHNA and CDR2 is YSLEER. This CDR3 has 15 amino acids. V lost 0 bases to trimming and J lost 2 bases, with 11 bases between them. CDR3 sequence (DNA): TGCGCCAGCAGCCAAGATCCAACCGGGGCCTACGAGCAGTACTTC. Translation: CASSQDPTGAYEQYF.

The chain carries TRBV4-1 and TRBJ2-5, with 7 bases fitting TRBD2. Germline CDR1 is MGHRA and CDR2 is YSYEKL. This CDR3 has 14 residues. With V trimmed by 1 base and J by 5 bases, 4 bases remained unmatched. For the CDR3, the DNA is TGCGCCAGCAGCCAAGGACTAGCTACGGAGACCCAGTACTTC. Translation: CASSQGLATETQYF.

The genes are TRBV12-3 or TRBV12-4 and TRBJ2-7; D ambiguous. The V end was cut by 5 bases, the J end by 0 bases, with 5 bases between. This CDR3 comprises 12 residues. The CDR3 region is CASSVSSYEQYF. DNA of the CDR3: TGTGCCAGCAGTGTCAGCTCCTACGAGCAGTACTTC.

This chain uses TRBV20-1 with TRBJ2-2; D tentatively reads TRBD1 or TRBD2 (5 bases each). The CDR3 has 13 residues. From germline, CDR1 is DFQATT and CDR2 SNEGSKA (reference sequence). V was clipped by 3 bases and J by 5 bases, with 10 bases between them. As DNA, the CDR3 is TGCAGTGCTAGCTTCGAGGGGACCGGGGAGCTGTTTTTT. Translated, it gives CSASFEGTGELFF.

Comments on this clonotype: The germline gene is not matched at one end of the junction; a read error may be the cause. The rearrangement uses TRBV18 and TRBJ1-5; D ambiguous. Germline V gene sequence: CDR1 KGHSH, CDR2 LQKENI. There are 14 residues in the CDR3. Here the CDR3 DNA reads TGTGCCGGCTCACCTTCCCAGCCACATCAGCCCCAGCATTTT. Its protein is CAGSPSQPHQPQHF.

This chain uses TRBV11-1 with TRBJ1-3, with a possible D match to TRBD1 (5 bases). Looked up from germline, CDR1 is SGHAT and CDR2 is FQDESV (reference sequence). V was shortened by 6 bases and J by 4 bases, with 10 bases between the two germline ends. This CDR3 comprises 13 residues. CDR3: CASSPGKGNTIYF. The DNA of the CDR3 is TGTGCCAGCAGTCCAGGGAAAGGAAACACCATATATTTT.